This T cell receptor beta chain was captured in a study of T cell clones after liver transplantation. As for the study in general: Draws occurred before transplant, before withdrawal, and after complete or failed withdrawal.

The CDR3 length is 14 residues. The germline gives CDR1 SQVTM, CDR2 ANQGSEA. The junction had 17 bases not matched to a gene; V was cut back by 4 bases and J by 13 bases. TCRdb's table, derived via immunoSEQ multiplex PCR, lists solely in-frame clones and lacks some. The sample records 90,000 to 120,000 clones, more than 75% being singletons. This clonotype was sampled from a human donor who received a liver transplant. The rearrangement uses TRBV29-1 and TRBJ1-1, with 8 nucleotides matching TRBD1. Material: CD4+ T cells from blood, obtained before liver transplant. Here the CDR3 reads CSVGVAGQGPGGFF. CDR3 DNA: TGCAGCGTTGGGGTGGCTGGACAGGGTCCGGGGGGTTTCTTT. Filled out from reference TRBV29-1 and TRBJ1-1, the complete variable domain reads SAVISQKPSRDICQRGTSLTIQCQVDSQVTMMFWYRQQPGQSLTLIATANQGSEATYESGFVIDKFPISRPNLTFSTLTVSNMSPEDSSIYLCSVGVAGQGPGGFFGQGTRLTVV.